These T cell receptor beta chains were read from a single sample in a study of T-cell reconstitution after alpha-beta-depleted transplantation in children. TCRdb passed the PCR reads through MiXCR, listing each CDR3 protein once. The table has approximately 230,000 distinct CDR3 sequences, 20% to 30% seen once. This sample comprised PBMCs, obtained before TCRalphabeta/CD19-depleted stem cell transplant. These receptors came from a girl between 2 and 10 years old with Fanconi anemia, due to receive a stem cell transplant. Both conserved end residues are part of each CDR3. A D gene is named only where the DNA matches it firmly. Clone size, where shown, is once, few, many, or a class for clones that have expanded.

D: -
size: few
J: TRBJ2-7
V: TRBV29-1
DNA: TGCAGCGTCATGACCCCCTCAAGATCCTACGAGCAGTACTTC
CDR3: CSVMTPSRSYEQYF

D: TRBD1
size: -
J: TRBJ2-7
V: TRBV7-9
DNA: TGTGCCAGCAGCTCGGACAGGCCCCACGAGCAGTACTTC
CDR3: CASSSDRPHEQYF

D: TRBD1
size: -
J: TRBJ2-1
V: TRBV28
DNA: TGTGCCAGCAGTTTAGACAGGGGCCCACGCCTGAATGAGCAGTTCTTC
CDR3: CASSLDRGPRLNEQFF

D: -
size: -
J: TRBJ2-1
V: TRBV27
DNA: TGTGCCAGCAGTCACGAACTAGGGATATATGAGCAGTTCTTC
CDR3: CASSHELGIYEQFF

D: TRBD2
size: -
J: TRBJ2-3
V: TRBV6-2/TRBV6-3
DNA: TGTGCCAGCAGGGGAGCGGGACGCACAGATACGCAGTATTTT
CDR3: CASRGAGRTDTQYF

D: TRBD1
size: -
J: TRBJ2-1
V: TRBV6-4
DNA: TGTGCCAGCAGTGACTCGACAGGGTTCTACAATGAGCAGTTCTTC
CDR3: CASSDSTGFYNEQFF

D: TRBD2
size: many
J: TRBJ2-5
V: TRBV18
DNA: TGTGCCAGCAGCCCAGGACTAGGGGAGACCCAGTACTTC
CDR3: CASSPGLGETQYF

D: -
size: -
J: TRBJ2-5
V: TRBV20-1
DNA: TGCAGTGCTAGATTAGTGGTCCAAGAGACCCAGTACTTC
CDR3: CSARLVVQETQYF

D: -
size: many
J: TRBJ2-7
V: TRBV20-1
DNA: TGCAGTGCTAGACTAGCCGGGGAGCAGTACTTC
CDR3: CSARLAGEQYF

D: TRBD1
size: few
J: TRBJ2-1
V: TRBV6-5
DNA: TGTGCCAGCAGTTACTCGGGGACAGGGTACAATGAGCAGTTCTTC
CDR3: CASSYSGTGYNEQFF

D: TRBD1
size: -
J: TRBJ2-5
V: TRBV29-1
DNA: TGCAGCGTGCACTACAGGGGGCGCGATGGAGAGACCCAGTACTTC
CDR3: CSVHYRGRDGETQYF

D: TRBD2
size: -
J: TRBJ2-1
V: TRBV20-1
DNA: TGCAGTGCTAGGACTAGCGGGGGGCTGAGCTCCTACAATGAGCAGTTCTTC
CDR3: CSARTSGGLSSYNEQFF

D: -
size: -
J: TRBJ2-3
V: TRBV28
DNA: TGTGCCAGCAGTTCCGCCACAGATACGCAGTATTTT
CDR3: CASSSATDTQYF

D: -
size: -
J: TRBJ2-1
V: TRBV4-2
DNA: TGTGCCAGCAGCCAAGTTTTCTATGAGCAGTTCTTC
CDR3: CASSQVFYEQFF

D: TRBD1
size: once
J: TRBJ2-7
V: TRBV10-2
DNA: TGCGCCAGCAGTCTACATCCGGGACAGGGGACCTACGAGCAGTACTTC
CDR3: CASSLHPGQGTYEQYF

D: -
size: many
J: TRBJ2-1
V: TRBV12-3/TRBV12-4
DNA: TGTGCCAGCAGTTTAGCGCTCGGCAGAACGGGCTACAATGAGCAGTTCTTC
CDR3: CASSLALGRTGYNEQFF

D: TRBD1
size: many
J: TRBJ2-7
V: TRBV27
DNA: TGTGCCAGCACCCCAGGGGGTGGGTTTTACGAGCAGTACTTC
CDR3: CASTPGGGFYEQYF